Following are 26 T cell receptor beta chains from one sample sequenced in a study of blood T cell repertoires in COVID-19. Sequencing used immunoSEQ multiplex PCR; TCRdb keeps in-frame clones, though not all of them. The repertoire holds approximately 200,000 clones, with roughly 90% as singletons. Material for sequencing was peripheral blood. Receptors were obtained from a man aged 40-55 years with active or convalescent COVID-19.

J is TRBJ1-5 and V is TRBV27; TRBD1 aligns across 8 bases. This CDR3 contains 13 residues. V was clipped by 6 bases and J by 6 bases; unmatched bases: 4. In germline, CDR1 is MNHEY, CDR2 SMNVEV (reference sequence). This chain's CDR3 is CASRGQGGQPQHF. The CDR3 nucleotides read TGTGCCAGCAGAGGACAGGGCGGTCAGCCCCAGCATTTT.

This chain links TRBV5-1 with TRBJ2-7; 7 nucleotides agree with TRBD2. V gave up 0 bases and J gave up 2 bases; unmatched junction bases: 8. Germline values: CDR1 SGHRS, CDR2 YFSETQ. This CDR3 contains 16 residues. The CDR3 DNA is TGCGCCAGCAGCTTGGGACTTGGCGGGGGAACCTACGAGCAGTACTTC. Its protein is CASSLGLGGGTYEQYF.

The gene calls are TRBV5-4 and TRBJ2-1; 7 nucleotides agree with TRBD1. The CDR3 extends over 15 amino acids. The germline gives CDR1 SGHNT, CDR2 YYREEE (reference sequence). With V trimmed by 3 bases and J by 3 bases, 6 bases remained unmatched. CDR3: CASSSGTENYNEQFF. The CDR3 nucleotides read TGTGCCAGCAGCTCCGGGACAGAGAACTACAATGAGCAGTTCTTC.

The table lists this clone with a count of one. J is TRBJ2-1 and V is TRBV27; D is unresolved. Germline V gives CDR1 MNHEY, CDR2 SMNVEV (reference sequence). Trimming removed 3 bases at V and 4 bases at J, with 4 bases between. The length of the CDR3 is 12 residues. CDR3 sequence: CASSLSYNEQFF. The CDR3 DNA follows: TGTGCCAGCAGTTTGAGTTACAATGAGCAGTTCTTC.

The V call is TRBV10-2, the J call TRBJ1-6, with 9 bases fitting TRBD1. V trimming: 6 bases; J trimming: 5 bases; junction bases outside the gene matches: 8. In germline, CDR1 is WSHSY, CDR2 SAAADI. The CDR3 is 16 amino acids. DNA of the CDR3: TGCGCCAGCAGACAGGGGGCGGCGAGAAATAATTCACCCCTCCACTTT. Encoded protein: CASRQGAARNNSPLHF.

The CDR3 protein is CASSFQGKTNTEAFF. The CDR3 DNA reads as TGCGCCAGCAGCTTTCAGGGGAAAACGAACACTGAAGCTTTCTTT. The chain couples TRBV5-1 to TRBJ1-1; a possible D gene is TRBD1 (6 bases). Trimming took off 2 bases at V and 1 base at J, with 12 bases between the two ends. CDR3 length equals 15 residues. Looked up from germline, CDR1 is SGHRS and CDR2 is YFSETQ.

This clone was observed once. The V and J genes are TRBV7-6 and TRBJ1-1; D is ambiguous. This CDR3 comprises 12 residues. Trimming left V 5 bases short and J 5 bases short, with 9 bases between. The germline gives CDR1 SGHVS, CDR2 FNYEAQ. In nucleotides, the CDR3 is TGTGCCAGCAGCCGTTGGAGGACTGAAGCTTTCTTT. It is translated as CASSRWRTEAFF.

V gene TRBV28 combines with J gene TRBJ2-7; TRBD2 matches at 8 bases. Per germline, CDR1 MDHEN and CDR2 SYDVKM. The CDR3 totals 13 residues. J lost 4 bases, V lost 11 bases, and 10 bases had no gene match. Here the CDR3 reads CALGGGSTYEQYF. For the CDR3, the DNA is TGTGCCCTCGGGGGGGGGAGTACTTACGAGCAGTACTTC.

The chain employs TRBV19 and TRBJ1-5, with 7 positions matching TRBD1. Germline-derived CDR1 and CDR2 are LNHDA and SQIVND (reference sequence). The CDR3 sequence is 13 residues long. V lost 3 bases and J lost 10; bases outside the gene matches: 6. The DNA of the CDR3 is TGTGCCAGTAGTATGACAGGGCCCCATCCCCAGCATTTT. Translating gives CASSMTGPHPQHF. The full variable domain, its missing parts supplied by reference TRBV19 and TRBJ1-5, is DGGITQSPKYLFRKEGQNVTLSCEQNLNHDAMYWYRQDPGQGLRLIYYSQIVNDFQKGDIAEGYSVSREKKESFPLTVTSAQKNPTAFYLCASSMTGPHPQHFGDGTRLSIL.

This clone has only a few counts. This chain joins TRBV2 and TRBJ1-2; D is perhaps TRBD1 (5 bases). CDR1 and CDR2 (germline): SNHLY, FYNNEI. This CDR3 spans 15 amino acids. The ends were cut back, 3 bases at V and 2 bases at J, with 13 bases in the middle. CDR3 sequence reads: CASSEPVRVNYGYTF. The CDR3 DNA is TGTGCCAGCAGTGAGCCGGTCAGGGTGAACTATGGCTACACCTTC.

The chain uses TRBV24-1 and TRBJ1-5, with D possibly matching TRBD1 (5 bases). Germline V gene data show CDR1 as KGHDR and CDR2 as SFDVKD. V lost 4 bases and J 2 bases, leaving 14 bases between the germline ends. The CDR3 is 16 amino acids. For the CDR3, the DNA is TGTGCCACCAGTGAACCAGGGTTAGCGGGCAATCAGCCCCAGCATTTT. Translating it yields CATSEPGLAGNQPQHF.

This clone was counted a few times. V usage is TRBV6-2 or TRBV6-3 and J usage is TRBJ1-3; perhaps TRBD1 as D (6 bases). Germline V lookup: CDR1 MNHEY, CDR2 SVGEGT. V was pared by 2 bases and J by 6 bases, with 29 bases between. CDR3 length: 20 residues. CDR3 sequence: CASSYRLEDSLSPLKNTIYF. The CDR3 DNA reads TGTGCCAGCAGTTACCGGCTCGAGGACAGTCTGAGTCCCCTTAAAAACACCATATATTTT.

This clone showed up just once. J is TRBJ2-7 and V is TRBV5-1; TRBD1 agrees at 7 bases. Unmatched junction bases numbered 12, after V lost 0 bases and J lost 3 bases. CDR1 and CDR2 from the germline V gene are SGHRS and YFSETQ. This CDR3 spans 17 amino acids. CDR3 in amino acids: CASSLAGRGGQVYEQYF. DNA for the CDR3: TGCGCCAGCAGCTTGGCGGGTCGGGGTGGACAGGTCTACGAGCAGTACTTC.

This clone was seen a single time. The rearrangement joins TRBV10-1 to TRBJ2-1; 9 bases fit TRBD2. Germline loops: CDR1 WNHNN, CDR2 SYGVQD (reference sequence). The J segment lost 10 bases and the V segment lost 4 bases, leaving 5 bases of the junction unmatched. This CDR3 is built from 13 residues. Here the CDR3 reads CASSAKRGDEQFF. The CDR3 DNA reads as TGCGCCAGCAGTGCCAAGCGGGGGGACGAGCAGTTCTTC.

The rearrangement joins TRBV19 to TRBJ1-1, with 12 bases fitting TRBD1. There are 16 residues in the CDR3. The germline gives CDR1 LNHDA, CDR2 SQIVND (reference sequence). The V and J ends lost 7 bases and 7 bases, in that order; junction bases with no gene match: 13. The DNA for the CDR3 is TGTGCCAGTACCCAGTCGGGACAGGGGGCGCGTGGTGAAGCTTTCTTT. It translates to CASTQSGQGARGEAFF.

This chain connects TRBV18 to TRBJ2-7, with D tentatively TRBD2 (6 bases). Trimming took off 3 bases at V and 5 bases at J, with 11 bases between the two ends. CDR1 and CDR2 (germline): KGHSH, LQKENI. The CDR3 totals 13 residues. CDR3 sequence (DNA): TGTGCCAGCTCACCGACTAGTGCGGACGAGCAGTACTTC. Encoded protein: CASSPTSADEQYF.

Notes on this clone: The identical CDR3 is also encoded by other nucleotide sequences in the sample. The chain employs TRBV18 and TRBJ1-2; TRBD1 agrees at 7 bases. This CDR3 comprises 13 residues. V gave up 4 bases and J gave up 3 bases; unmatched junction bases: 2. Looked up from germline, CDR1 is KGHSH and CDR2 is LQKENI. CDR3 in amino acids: CASSQGQDYGYTF. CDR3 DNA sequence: TGTGCCAGCTCACAAGGACAGGACTATGGCTACACCTTC.

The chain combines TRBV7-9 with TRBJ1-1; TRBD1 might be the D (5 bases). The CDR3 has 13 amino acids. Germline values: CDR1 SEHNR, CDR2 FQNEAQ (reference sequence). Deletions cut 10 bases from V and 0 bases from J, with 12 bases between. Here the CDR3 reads CATTGGVNTEAFF. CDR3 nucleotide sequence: TGTGCCACCACTGGGGGGGTGAACACTGAAGCTTTCTTT.

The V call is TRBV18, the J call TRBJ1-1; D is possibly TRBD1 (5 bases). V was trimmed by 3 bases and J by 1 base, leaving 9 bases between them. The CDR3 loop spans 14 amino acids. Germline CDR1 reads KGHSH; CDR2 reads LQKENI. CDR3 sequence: CASSPTGTNTEAFF. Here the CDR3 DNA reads TGTGCCAGCTCACCCACAGGAACGAACACTGAAGCTTTCTTT.

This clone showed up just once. CDR3 sequence reads: CASSSLTSGGHEQYF. The CDR3 DNA sequence: TGTGCCAGCAGCTCACTGACTAGCGGGGGGCACGAGCAGTACTTC. The rearrangement joins TRBV7-2 to TRBJ2-7; 13 nucleotides line up with TRBD2. The CDR3 sequence is 15 residues long. The J segment lost 5 bases and the V segment lost 4 bases, leaving 5 bases of the junction unmatched. From germline, CDR1 is SGHTA and CDR2 FQGNSA.

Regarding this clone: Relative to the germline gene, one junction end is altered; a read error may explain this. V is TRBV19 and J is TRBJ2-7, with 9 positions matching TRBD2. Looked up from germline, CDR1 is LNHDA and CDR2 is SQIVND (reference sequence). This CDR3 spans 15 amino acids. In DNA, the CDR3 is TGTGCCAGTAGTATATCTCTAGCGGGAATCTACGAGCAGTACTTT. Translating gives CASSISLAGIYEQYF.

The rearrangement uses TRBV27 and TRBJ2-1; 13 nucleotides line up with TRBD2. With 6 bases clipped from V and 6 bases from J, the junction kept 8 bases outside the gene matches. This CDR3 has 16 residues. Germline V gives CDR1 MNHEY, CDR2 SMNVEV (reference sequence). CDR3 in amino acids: CASSSSGTSGTNEQFF. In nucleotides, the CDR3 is TGTGCCAGCAGCTCTTCCGGGACTAGCGGGACCAATGAGCAGTTCTTC.

In DNA, the CDR3 is TGTGCCAGCAGCAACACAGTTAACTATGGCTACACCTTC. This codes for CASSNTVNYGYTF. The gene calls are TRBV9 and TRBJ1-2; no firm D call. The CDR3 spans 13 residues. V lost 4 bases to trimming and J lost 1 base, with 8 bases between them. Germline-derived CDR1 and CDR2 are SGDLS and YYNGEE.

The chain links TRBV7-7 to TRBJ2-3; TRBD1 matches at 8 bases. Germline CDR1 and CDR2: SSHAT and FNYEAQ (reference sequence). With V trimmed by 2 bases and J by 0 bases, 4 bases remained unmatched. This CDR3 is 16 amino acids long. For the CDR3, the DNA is TGTGCCAGCAGCTTATCAGGGGGCGGAAGCACAGATACGCAGTATTTT. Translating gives CASSLSGGGSTDTQYF.

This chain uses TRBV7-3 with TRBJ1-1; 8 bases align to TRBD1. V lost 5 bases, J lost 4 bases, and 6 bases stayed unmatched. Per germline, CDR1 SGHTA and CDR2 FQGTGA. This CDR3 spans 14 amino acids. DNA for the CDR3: TGTGCCAGCAGCGCGCGGACAGGGAGCACTGAAGCTTTCTTT. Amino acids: CASSARTGSTEAFF. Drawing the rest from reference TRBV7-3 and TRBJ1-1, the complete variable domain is GAGVSQTPSNKVTEKGKYVELRCDPISGHTALYWYRQSLGQGPEFLIYFQGTGAADDSGLPNDRFFAVRPEGSVSTLKIQRTERGDSAVYLCASSARTGSTEAFFGQGTRLTVV.

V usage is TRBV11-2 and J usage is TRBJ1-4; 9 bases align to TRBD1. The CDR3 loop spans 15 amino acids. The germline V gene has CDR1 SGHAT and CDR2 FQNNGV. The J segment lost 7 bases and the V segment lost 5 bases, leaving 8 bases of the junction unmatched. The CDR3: CASSPVTGGGEKLFF. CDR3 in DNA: TGTGCCAGCAGCCCAGTTACAGGGGGCGGTGAAAAACTGTTTTTT.